The clone carrying this T cell receptor (beta chain) was observed a few times. Its antigen is currently unknown. The sample belongs to a study of T cells in Graves' hyperthyroidism and ophthalmopathy. Study results and limitations: Blood samples included most of the expanded thyroid clonotypes exceeding 0.001. With a median lead of approximately six months before onset, the model predicted ophthalmopathy.

There were TCR beta CDR3 regions amplified from RNA transcripts. The HTBI primer set was used in a first-round RT-PCR of the TCR CDR3. TCRdb fed the multiplex PCR reads into MiXCR, producing one record per CDR3 protein. Altogether fewer than 750,000 distinct CDR3 sequences are present, about 14% being singletons, with the ten largest covering roughly an eighth. Trimming pared 1 base from V and 8 bases from J, leaving 14 bases between. From germline, CDR1 is LGHNA and CDR2 YSLEER. This CDR3 is 15 amino acids long. Input material: blood. The chain is built from TRBV4-3 and TRBJ1-4; D is possibly TRBD1 (5 bases). This clonotype was obtained from a woman aged 45-65 years with Graves' ophthalmopathy. The CDR3 spells CASSQGGGVREKLFF. The CDR3 region has the DNA TGCGCCAGCAGCCAAGGCGGGGGGGTTCGGGAAAAACTGTTTTTT.